Below, one T cell receptor (beta chain) is given with its context. Its antigen is not known. Sequencing used immunoSEQ multiplex PCR; TCRdb keeps in-frame clones, though not all of them. This table holds about 110,000 clones, about 90% found once. This specimen comes from a study of T cell responses to AZD1222 COVID-19 vaccine. Findings of the study overall: Spike-spanning, vaccine-associated CD4 TCRs were dominant at 160-218 and 743-854. Females outnumbered males among donors, who were mostly white British; clonal diversity was possibly underestimated. Rises in breadth and depth of Spike-specific TCRs came after two AZD1222 doses. All repertoire sampling was performed exclusively after the peak T cell response.

Per germline, CDR1 MGHRA and CDR2 YSYEKL. CDR3 length: 15 residues. The junction had 6 bases not matched to a gene; V was cut back by 6 bases and J by 2 bases. The rearrangement links TRBV4-1 to TRBJ1-4, with 7 bases that match TRBD1. The sequence derives from an adult in good health. The material sequenced was peripheral blood, taken on day 0 of AZD1222 vaccination. CDR3 sequence: CASRPWDSTNEKLFF. DNA of the CDR3: TGCGCCAGCAGGCCTTGGGACAGTACTAATGAAAAACTGTTTTTT.